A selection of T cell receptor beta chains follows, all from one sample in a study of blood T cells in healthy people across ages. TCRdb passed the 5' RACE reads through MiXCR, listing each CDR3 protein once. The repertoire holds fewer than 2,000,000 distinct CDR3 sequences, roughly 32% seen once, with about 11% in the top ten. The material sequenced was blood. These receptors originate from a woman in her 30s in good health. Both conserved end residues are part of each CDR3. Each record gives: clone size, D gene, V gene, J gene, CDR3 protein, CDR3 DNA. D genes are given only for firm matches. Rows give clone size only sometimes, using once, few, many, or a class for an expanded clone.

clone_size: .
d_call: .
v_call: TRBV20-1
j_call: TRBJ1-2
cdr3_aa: CSARGQTINYGYTF
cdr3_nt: TGCAGTGCTAGAGGCCAGACTATTAACTATGGCTACACCTTC

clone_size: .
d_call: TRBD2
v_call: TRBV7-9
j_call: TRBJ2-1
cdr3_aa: CASTLGELAGGYAWGEQFF
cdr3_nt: TGTGCCAGCACCCTCGGGGAGTTAGCGGGGGGTTATGCTTGGGGTGAGCAGTTCTTC

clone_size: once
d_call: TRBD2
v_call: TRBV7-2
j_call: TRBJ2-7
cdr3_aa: CASSLEVSGSSYEQYF
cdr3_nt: TGTGCCAGCAGCTTAGAGGTTAGCGGGAGCTCCTACGAGCAGTACTTC

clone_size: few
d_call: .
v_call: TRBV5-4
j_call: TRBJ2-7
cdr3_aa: CASSFAQGPYEQYF
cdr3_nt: TGTGCCAGCAGCTTCGCCCAGGGACCCTACGAGCAGTACTTC

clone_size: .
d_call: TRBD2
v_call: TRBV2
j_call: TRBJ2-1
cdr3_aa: CASRRLAGAWDEQFF
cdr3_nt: TGTGCCAGCAGAAGGTTGGCGGGAGCCTGGGATGAGCAGTTCTTC

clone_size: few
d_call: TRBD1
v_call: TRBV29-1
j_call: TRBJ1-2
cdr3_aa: CSAQLPDRGHGYTF
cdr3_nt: TGCAGCGCCCAACTGCCTGACAGGGGGCATGGCTACACCTTC

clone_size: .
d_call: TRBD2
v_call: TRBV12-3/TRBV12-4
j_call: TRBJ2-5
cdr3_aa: CASSFLAGFAAETQYF
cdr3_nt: TGTGCCAGCAGTTTTCTAGCGGGGTTCGCTGCGGAGACCCAGTACTTC

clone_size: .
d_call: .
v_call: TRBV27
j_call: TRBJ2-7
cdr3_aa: CVSSFSRGSYEQYF
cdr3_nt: TGTGTCAGCAGTTTTAGCAGGGGTTCCTACGAGCAGTACTTC

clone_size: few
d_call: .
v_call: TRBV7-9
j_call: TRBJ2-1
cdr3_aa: CASSSSKSHEQFF
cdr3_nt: TGTGCCAGCAGCTCCTCCAAATCCCATGAGCAGTTCTTC

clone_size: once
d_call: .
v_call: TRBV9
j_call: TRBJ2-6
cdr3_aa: CANTRQGPSSGANVLTF
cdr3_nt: TGTGCCAACACCAGGCAGGGGCCCTCCTCTGGGGCCAACGTCCTGACTTTC

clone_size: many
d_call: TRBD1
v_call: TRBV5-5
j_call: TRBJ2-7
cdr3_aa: CASAPGQGSYEQYF
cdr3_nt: TGTGCCAGCGCCCCGGGACAGGGATCATACGAGCAGTACTTC

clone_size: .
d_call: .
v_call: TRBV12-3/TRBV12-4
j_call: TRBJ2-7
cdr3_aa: CASRFNYEQYF
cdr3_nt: TGTGCCAGCAGGTTCAACTACGAGCAGTACTTC

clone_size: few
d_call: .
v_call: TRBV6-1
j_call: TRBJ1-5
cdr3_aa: CASSEEEGYSNQPQHF
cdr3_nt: TGTGCCAGCAGTGAAGAGGAAGGATATAGCAATCAGCCCCAGCATTTT

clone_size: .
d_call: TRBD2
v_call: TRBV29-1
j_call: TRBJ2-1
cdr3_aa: CSVLPGLAHNEQFF
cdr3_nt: TGCAGCGTTTTGCCGGGACTAGCTCATAATGAGCAGTTCTTC

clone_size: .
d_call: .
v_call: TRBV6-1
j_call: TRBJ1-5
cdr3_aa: CASRFRAAGINSNQPQHF
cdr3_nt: TGTGCCAGCAGGTTCAGGGCGGCGGGGATTAATAGCAATCAGCCCCAGCATTTT

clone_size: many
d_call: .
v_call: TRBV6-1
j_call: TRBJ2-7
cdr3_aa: CASVRGYEQYF
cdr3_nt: TGTGCCAGCGTGCGGGGCTACGAGCAGTACTTC

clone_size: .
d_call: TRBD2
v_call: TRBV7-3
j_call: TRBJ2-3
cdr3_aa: CASSLTGLLDTQYF
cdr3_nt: TGTGCCAGCAGCTTAACGGGACTACTGGATACGCAGTATTTT

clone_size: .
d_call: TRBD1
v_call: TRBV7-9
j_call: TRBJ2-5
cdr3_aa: CASGQGQETQYF
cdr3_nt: TGTGCCAGCGGACAGGGCCAAGAGACCCAGTACTTC

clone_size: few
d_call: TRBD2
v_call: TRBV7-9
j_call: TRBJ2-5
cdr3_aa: CASSSTSGSGQETQYF
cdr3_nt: TGTGCCAGCAGCTCGACTAGCGGGAGTGGGCAAGAGACCCAGTACTTC

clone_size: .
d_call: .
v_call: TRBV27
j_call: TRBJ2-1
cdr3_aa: CASSFLPTGSSYNEQFF
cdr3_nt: TGTGCCAGCAGTTTCTTACCGACTGGAAGCTCCTACAATGAGCAGTTCTTC

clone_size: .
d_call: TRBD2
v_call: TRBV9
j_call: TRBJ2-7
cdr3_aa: CASSESGSPTYEQYF
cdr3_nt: TGTGCCAGCAGCGAGAGCGGGAGCCCCACCTACGAGCAGTACTTC

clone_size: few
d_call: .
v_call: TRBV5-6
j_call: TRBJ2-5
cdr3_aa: CASSRPWAGVVTQYF
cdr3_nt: TGTGCCAGCAGCCGCCCGTGGGCAGGGGTGGTGACCCAGTACTTC

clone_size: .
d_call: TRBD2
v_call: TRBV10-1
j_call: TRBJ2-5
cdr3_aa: CASPGGLAGMETQYF
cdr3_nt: TGCGCCAGCCCAGGTGGCCTAGCGGGGATGGAGACCCAGTACTTC

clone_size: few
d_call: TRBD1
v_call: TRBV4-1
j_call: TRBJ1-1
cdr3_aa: CASSSSTGKIEAFF
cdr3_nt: TGCGCCAGCAGCTCATCGACAGGGAAAATTGAAGCTTTCTTT

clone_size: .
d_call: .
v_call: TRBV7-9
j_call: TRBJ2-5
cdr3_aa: CASSRLRQGARGQETQYF
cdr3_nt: TGTGCCAGCAGCCGTCTGAGGCAGGGGGCGCGGGGGCAAGAGACCCAGTACTTC

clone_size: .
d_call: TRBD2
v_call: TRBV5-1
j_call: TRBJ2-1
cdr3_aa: CASSLEASGMGNEQFF
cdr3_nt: TGCGCCAGCAGCTTGGAGGCTAGCGGGATGGGAAATGAGCAGTTCTTC

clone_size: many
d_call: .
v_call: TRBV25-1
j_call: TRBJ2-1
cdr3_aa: CASSEERYGDNEQFF
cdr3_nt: TGTGCCAGCAGTGAAGAGAGATATGGGGACAATGAGCAGTTCTTC

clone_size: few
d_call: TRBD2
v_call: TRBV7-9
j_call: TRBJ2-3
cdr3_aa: CASSLSRTSGGPKNIYTQYF
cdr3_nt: TGTGCCAGCAGCTTAAGTAGGACTAGCGGGGGCCCGAAGAATATATATACGCAGTATTTT

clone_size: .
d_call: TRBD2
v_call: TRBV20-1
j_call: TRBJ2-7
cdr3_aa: CSALGGEVIYEQYF
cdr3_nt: TGCAGTGCTTTGGGGGGGGAAGTTATCTACGAGCAGTACTTC

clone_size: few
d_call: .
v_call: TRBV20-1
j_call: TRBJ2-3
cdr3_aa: CSAYSAPGDTQYF
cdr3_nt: TGCAGTGCTTACTCGGCTCCTGGGGATACGCAGTATTTT

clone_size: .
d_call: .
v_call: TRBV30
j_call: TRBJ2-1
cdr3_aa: CAWSLPGSGHGNEQFF
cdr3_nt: TGTGCCTGGAGTCTGCCCGGCAGCGGCCACGGGAATGAGCAGTTCTTC

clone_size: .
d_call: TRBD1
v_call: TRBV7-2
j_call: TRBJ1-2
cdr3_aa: CASRRIRDSGYTF
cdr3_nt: TGTGCCAGCAGACGGATCCGGGACAGTGGCTACACCTTC

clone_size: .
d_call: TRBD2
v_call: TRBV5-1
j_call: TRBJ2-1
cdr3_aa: CASCPGLAPNEQFF
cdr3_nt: TGCGCCAGCTGTCCAGGACTAGCCCCAAATGAGCAGTTCTTC

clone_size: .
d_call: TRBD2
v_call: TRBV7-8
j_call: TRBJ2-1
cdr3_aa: CASSLTGGRSYNEQFF
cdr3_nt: TGTGCCAGCAGCCTAACGGGAGGAAGATCCTACAATGAGCAGTTCTTC

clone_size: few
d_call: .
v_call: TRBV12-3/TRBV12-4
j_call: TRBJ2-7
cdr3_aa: CASSPRTNQPGYEQYF
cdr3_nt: TGTGCCAGCAGTCCTAGGACGAATCAACCAGGCTACGAGCAGTACTTC

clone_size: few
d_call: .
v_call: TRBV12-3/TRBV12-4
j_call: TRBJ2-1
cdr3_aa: CASSLELVSGSEQFF
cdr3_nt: TGTGCCAGCAGTTTAGAACTAGTGTCAGGCAGTGAGCAGTTCTTC

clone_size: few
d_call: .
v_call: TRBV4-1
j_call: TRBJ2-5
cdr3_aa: CASGQETVGVETQYF
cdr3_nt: TGCGCCAGCGGCCAAGAAACGGTAGGGGTTGAGACCCAGTACTTC

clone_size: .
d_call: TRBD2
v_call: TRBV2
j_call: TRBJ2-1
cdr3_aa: CASSDSSLAGGWGSYNEQFF
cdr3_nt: TGTGCCAGCAGTGACTCCTCACTAGCGGGAGGATGGGGGTCCTACAATGAGCAGTTCTTC

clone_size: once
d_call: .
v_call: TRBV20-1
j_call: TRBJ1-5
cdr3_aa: CSARVRYSNQPQHF
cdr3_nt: TGCAGTGCTAGGGTCCGATATAGCAATCAGCCCCAGCATTTT

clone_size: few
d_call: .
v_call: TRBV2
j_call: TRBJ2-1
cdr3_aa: CARPLRASYNEQFF
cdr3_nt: TGTGCCAGACCCTTGCGGGCCTCCTACAATGAGCAGTTCTTC

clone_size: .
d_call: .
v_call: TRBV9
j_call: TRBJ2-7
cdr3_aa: CASSVLTSDEQYF
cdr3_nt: TGTGCCAGCAGCGTTTTGACCTCGGACGAGCAGTACTTC

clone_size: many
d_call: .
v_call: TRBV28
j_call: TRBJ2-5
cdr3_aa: CASRGLGEETQYF
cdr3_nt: TGTGCCAGCAGGGGGCTAGGGGAAGAGACCCAGTACTTC

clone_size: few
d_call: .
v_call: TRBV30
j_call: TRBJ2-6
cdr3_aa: CAWRRGITGSGANVLTF
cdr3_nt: TGTGCCTGGAGGAGAGGGATAACCGGCTCTGGGGCCAACGTCCTGACTTTC

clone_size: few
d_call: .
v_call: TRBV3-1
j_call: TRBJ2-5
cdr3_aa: CASGSKTGIYGETQYF
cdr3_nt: TGTGCCAGCGGATCTAAGACAGGAATTTATGGGGAGACCCAGTACTTC

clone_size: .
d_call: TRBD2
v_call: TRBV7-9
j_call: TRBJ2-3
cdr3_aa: CASSREDSNTQYF
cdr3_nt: TGTGCCAGCAGCCGGGAGGACTCCAATACGCAGTATTTT

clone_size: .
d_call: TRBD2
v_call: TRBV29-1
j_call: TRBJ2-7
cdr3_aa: CSIRLAGALEQYF
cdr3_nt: TGCAGCATAAGACTAGCGGGAGCTTTGGAACAGTACTTC

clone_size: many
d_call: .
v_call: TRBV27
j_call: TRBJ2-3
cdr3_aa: CASSLSGNPDTQYF
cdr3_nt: TGTGCCAGCAGTTTATCTGGCAACCCAGATACGCAGTATTTT

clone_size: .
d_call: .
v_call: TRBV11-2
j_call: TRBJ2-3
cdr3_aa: CASSRGSSRADTQYF
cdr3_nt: TGTGCCAGCAGTCGAGGCTCTAGCCGGGCAGATACGCAGTATTTT

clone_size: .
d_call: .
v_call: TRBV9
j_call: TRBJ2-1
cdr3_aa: CASSVVARNNEQFF
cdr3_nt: TGTGCCAGCAGCGTAGTAGCCAGAAACAATGAGCAGTTCTTC

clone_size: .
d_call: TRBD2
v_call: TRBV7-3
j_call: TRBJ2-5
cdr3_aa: CASSLRAGGHKEQYF
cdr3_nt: TGTGCCAGCAGCTTAAGGGCGGGGGGCCATAAGGAGCAGTACTTC

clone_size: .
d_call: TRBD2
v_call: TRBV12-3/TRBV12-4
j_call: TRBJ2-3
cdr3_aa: CASRITSGEADAQYF
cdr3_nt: TGTGCCAGCAGAATTACTAGCGGAGAAGCAGATGCGCAGTATTTT

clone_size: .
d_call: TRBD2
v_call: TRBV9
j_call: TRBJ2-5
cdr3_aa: CASSVQAGGRQGTQYF
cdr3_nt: TGTGCCAGCAGCGTACAAGCGGGGGGTAGGCAAGGGACCCAGTACTTC

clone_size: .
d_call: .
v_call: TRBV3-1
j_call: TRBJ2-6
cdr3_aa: CASSLPGTWGGSGANVLTF
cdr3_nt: TGTGCCAGCAGCCTACCTGGGACCTGGGGAGGTTCTGGGGCCAACGTCCTGACTTTC

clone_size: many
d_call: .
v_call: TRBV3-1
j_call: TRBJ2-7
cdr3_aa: CASSQAGYEQYF
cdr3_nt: TGTGCCAGCAGCCAAGCGGGCTACGAGCAGTACTTC

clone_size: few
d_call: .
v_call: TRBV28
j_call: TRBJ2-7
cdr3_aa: CASSFERYEQYF
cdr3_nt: TGTGCCAGCAGTTTCGAGAGGTACGAGCAGTACTTC

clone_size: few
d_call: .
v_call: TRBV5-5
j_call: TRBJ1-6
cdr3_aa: CASSLRTGNSPLHF
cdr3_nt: TGTGCCAGCAGCTTGCGGACGGGAAATTCACCCCTCCACTTT

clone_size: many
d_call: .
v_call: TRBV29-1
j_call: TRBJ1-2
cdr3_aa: CSVVTGSGYTF
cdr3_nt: TGCAGCGTTGTAACGGGGAGCGGCTACACCTTC

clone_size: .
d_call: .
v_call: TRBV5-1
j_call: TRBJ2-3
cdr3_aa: CASTPGGGAEDTQYF
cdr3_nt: TGCGCCAGCACCCCGGGTGGGGGGGCTGAAGATACGCAGTATTTT